This T cell receptor (beta chain) appears in the sequencing data of a study of blood T cell repertoires in COVID-19. From germline, CDR1 is MNHNS and CDR2 SASEGT. Between the trimmed V and J ends, which lost 3 bases and 2 bases, there was a span of 16 bases. The CDR3 covers 16 residues. TCRdb's table, derived via immunoSEQ multiplex PCR, lists solely in-frame clones and lacks some. Among more than 110,000 clones listed, 75% to 80% were seen once. This clone has just a few counts. The genes are TRBV6-1 and TRBJ1-2, with D perhaps TRBD1 (5 bases). Sequenced material: PBMCs or T cells enriched from blood (not recorded which). The receptor was isolated from a woman in her 50s who had recovered from COVID-19. The CDR3 DNA sequence: TGTGCCAGCAGTGATGCCGGGACTCAAGGGAACTATGGCTACACCTTC. As protein: CASSDAGTQGNYGYTF.